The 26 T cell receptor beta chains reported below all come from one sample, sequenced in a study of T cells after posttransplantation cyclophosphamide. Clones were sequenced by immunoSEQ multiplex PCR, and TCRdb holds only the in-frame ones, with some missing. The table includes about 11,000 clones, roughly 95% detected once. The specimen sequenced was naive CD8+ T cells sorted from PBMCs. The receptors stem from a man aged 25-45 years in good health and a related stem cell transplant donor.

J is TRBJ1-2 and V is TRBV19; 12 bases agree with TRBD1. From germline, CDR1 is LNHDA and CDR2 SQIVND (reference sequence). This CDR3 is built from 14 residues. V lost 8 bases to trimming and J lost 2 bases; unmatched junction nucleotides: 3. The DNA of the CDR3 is TGTGCCAGTGGAGGGACAGGGGGCAACTATGGCTACACCTTC. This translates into CASGGTGGNYGYTF.

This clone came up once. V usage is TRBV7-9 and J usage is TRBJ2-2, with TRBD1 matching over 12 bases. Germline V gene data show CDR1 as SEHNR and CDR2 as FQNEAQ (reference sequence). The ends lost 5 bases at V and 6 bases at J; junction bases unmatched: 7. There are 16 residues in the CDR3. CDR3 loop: CASSVRDRGLAGELFF. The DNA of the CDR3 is TGTGCCAGCAGCGTCCGGGACAGGGGGCTTGCCGGGGAGCTGTTTTTT.

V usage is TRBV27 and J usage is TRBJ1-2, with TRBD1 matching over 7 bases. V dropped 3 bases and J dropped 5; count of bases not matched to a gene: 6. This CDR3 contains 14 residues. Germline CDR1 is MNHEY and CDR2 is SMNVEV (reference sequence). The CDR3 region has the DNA TGTGCCAGCAGTTTCAACCGGGACAGATATGGCTACACCTTC. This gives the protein CASSFNRDRYGYTF.

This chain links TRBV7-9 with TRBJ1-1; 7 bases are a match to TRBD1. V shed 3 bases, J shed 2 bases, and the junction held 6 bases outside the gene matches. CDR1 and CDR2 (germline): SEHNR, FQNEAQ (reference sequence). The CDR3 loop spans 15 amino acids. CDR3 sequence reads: CASSFNRGGNTEAFF. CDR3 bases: TGTGCCAGCAGCTTCAACAGGGGCGGAAACACTGAAGCTTTCTTT.

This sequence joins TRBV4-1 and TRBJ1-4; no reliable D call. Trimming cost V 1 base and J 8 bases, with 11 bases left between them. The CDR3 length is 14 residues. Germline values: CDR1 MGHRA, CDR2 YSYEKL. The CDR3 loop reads CASSQVGGSEKLFF. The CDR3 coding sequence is TGCGCCAGCAGCCAAGTAGGAGGGAGCGAAAAACTGTTTTTT.

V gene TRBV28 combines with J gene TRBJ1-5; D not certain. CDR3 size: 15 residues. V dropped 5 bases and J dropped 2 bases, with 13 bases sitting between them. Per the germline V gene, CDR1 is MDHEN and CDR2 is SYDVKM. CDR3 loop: CASSHPREGNQPQHF. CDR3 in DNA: TGTGCCAGCAGTCACCCCCGGGAAGGCAATCAGCCCCAGCATTTT.

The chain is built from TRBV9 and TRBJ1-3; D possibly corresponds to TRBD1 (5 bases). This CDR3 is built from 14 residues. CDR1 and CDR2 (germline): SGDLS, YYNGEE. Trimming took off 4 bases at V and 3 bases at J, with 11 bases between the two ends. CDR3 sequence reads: CASSPSGDGNTIYF. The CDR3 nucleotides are TGTGCCAGCAGCCCTTCGGGGGATGGAAACACCATATATTTT.

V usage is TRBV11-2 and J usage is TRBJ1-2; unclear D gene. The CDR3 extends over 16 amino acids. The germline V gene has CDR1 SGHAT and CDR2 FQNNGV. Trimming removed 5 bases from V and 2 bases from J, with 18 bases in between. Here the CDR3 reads CASSLGRGLRNYGYTF. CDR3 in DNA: TGTGCCAGCAGCCTAGGGCGGGGATTGCGAAACTATGGCTACACCTTC.

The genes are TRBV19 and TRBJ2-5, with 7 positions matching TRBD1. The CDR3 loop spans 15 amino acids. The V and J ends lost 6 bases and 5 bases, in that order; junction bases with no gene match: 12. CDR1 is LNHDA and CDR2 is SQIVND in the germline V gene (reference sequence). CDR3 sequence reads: CASSQGVRELETQYF. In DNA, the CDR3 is TGTGCCAGTAGCCAGGGGGTCAGGGAATTGGAGACCCAGTACTTC.

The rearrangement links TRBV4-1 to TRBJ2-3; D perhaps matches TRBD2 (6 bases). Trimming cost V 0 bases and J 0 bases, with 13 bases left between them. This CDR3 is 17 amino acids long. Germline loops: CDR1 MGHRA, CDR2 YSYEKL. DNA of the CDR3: TGCGCCAGCAGCCAAGATCGCGTGGGGACTAGCACAGATACGCAGTATTTT. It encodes CASSQDRVGTSTDTQYF.

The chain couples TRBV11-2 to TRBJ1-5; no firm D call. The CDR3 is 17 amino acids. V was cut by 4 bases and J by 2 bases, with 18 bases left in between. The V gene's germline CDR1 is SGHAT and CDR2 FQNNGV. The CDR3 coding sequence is TGTGCCAGCAGCTCTGGACCGCGGGGTGGGGGCAATCAGCCCCAGCATTTT. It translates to CASSSGPRGGGNQPQHF.

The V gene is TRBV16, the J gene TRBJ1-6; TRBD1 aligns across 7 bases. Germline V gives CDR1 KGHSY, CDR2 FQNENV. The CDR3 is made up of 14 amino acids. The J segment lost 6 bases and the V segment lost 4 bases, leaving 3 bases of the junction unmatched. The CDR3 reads CASSPDRVNSPLHF. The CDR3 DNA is TGTGCCAGCAGCCCCGACAGGGTTAATTCACCCCTCCACTTT.

This CDR3 is CASSPWTSGGEVDTQYF. DNA of the CDR3: TGTGCCAGTAGTCCGTGGACTAGCGGGGGTGAGGTAGATACGCAGTATTTT. This chain links TRBV19 with TRBJ2-3; 13 bases fit TRBD2. Germline CDR1 is LNHDA and CDR2 is SQIVND (reference sequence). V dropped 5 bases and J dropped 5; count of bases not matched to a gene: 10. This CDR3 spans 17 amino acids.

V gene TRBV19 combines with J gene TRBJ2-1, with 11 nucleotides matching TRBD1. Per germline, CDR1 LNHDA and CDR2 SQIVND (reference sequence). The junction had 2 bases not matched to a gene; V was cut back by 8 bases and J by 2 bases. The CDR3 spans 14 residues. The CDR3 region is CASGGQGAYNEQFF. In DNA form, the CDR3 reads TGTGCCAGTGGGGGACAGGGGGCCTACAATGAGCAGTTCTTC.

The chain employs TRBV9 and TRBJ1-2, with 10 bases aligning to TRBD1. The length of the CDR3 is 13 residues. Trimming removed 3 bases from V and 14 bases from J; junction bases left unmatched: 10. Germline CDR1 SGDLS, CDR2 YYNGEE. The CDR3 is CASSAALGQGKTF. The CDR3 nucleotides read TGTGCCAGCAGCGCGGCACTGGGACAGGGGAAAACCTTC.

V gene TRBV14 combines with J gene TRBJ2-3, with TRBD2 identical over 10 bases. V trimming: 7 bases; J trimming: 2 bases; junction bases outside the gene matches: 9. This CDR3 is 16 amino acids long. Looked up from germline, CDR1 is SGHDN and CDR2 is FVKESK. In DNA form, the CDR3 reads TGTGCCAGCACCACTATAGCGGGGGGACTCACAGATACGCAGTATTTT. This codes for CASTTIAGGLTDTQYF.

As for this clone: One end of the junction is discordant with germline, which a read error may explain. CDR3 in amino acids: CASSYGTERDF. The CDR3 DNA follows: TGTGCCAGCAGTTACGGGACCGAGCGGGACTTC. The chain recombines TRBV6-6 with TRBJ2-4, with D tentatively TRBD2 (6 bases). The length of the CDR3 is 11 residues. Germline V CDR1 and CDR2: MNHNY, SVGAGI (reference sequence).

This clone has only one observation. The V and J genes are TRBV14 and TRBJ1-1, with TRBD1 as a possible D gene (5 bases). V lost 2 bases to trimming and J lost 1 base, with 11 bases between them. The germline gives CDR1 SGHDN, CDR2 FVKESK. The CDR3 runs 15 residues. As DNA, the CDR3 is TGTGCCAGCAGCCAACCAGGGTCGGGGAACACTGAAGCTTTCTTT. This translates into CASSQPGSGNTEAFF.

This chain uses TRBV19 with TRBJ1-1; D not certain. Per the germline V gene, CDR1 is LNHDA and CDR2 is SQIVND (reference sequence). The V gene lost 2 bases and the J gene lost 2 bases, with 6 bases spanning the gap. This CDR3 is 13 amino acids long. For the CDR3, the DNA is TGTGCCAGTAGTATATCGGGAAACACTGAAGCTTTCTTT. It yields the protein CASSISGNTEAFF.

The CDR3: CASSTVGRSNEQFF. CDR3 DNA sequence: TGTGCCAGCAGCACAGTGGGGCGCAGCAATGAGCAGTTCTTC. The V gene is TRBV7-3, the J gene TRBJ2-1, with D perhaps matching TRBD1 (5 bases). V lost 5 bases, J lost 6 bases, and 14 bases lay in between. This CDR3 comprises 14 residues. CDR1 is SGHTA, CDR2 FQGTGA, per germline.

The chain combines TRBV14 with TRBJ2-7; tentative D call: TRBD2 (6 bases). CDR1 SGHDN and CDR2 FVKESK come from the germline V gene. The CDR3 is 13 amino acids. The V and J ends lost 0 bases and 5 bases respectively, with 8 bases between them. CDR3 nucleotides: TGTGCCAGCAGCCAAGATTGGGGGGACGAGCAGTACTTC. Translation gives CASSQDWGDEQYF.

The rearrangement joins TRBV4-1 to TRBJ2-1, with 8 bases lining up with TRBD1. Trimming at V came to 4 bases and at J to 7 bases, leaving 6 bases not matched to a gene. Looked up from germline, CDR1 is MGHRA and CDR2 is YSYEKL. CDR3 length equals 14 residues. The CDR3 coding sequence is TGCGCCAGCAGCCCTTGGACAGGGTCAAATGAGCAGTTCTTC. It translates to CASSPWTGSNEQFF.

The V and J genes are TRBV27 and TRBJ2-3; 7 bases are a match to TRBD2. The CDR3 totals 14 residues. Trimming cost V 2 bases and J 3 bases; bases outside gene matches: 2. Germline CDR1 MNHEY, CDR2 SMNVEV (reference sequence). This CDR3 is CASSLIGGTDTQYF. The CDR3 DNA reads TGTGCCAGCAGTTTAATCGGGGGGACAGATACGCAGTATTTT.

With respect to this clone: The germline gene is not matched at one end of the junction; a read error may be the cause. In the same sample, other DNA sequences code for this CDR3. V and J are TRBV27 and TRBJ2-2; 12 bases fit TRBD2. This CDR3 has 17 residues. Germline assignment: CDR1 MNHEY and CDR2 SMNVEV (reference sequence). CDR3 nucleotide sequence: TGTGCCAGCAGTCTCCTAGCGGGGGGGTTGCACACCGGGGAGCTGTTCTTT. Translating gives CASSLLAGGLHTGELFF.

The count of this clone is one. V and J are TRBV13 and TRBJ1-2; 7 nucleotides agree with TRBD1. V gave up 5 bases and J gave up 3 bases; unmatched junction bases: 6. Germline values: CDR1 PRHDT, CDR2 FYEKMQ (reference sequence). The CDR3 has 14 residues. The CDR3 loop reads CASSPQQGYYGYTF. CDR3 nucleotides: TGTGCCAGCAGCCCTCAACAGGGGTACTATGGCTACACCTTC.

In nucleotides, the CDR3 is TGTGCCAGCAGCTTGTCGACAGCTGCCTACGAGCAGTACTTC. It translates to CASSLSTAAYEQYF. The V and J genes are TRBV7-2 and TRBJ2-7; possibly TRBD1 for D (5 bases). This CDR3 has 14 amino acids. Looked up from germline, CDR1 is SGHTA and CDR2 is FQGNSA. Between the trimmed V and J ends, which lost 3 bases and 2 bases, there was a span of 11 bases.